Presented here are 5 T cell receptor beta chains from one specimen sequenced in a study of long-term antiretroviral therapy in people with HIV. Sequencing used immunoSEQ v3.0 at survey level. Measured with immunoSEQ multiplex PCR; TCRdb has only the in-frame clones, and not every one. The table lists around 20,000 clones, approximately 88% of them singletons. The input for sequencing was unsorted PBMCs, taken 0.9 years after starting antiretroviral therapy. Receptors originate from a man aged 18-30 years with HIV.

The V call is TRBV2, the J call TRBJ2-5; possible D gene TRBD2, 5 bases. Trimming left V 2 bases short and J 5 bases short, with 6 bases between. The CDR3 is 12 residues long. Germline V CDR1 and CDR2: SNHLY, FYNNEI. The CDR3 nucleotides are TGTGCCAGCAGTGAATCGGGGGAGACCCAGTACTTC. It translates to CASSESGETQYF.

V and J are TRBV29-1 and TRBJ1-2; no clear D gene. Per the germline V gene, CDR1 is SQVTM and CDR2 is ANQGSEA. There are 12 residues in the CDR3. V shed 3 bases and J shed 3 bases, with 8 bases lying between them. The DNA for the CDR3 is TGCAGCGTTGACGCCGGGTACTATGGCTACACCTTC. Amino acids: CSVDAGYYGYTF.

The gene calls are TRBV6-1 and TRBJ2-2; 7 bases are a match to TRBD1. J lost 1 base, V lost 2 bases, and 4 bases had no gene match. CDR3 length: 16 residues. From germline, CDR1 is MNHNS and CDR2 SASEGT. CDR3 DNA: TGTGCCAGCAGTGAACCGCCAGGGGGGAACACCGGGGAGCTGTTTTTT. Residues: CASSEPPGGNTGELFF.

The CDR3 is CASSQGSPWATTNEKLFF. DNA for the CDR3: TGCGCCAGCAGCCAAGGTAGTCCTTGGGCCACGACTAATGAAAAACTGTTTTTT. The chain is built from TRBV4-1 and TRBJ1-4; D is unclear. The ends were cut back, 1 base at V and 2 bases at J, with 17 bases in the middle. Germline lookup yields CDR1 MGHRA and CDR2 YSYEKL. This CDR3 comprises 18 residues.

This chain joins TRBV5-4 and TRBJ2-1, with TRBD2 matching 11 bases. V shed 4 bases and J 6 bases; nucleotides not matched to a gene: 9. Germline V CDR1 and CDR2: SGHNT, YYREEE (reference sequence). The length of the CDR3 is 16 residues. The CDR3: CASSLPSGGNSNEQFF. Here the CDR3 DNA reads TGTGCCAGCAGCCTCCCTAGCGGGGGGAACTCCAATGAGCAGTTCTTC.